The rows below give T cell receptor beta chains drawn from one sample of a study of vaccination and CD4 T cells after COVID-19. No antigen is known for these receptors. In TCRdb, the PCR reads were re-called with MiXCR into one record per CDR3 protein. The sample lists about 15,000 distinct CDR3 sequences, 30% to 35% occurring once. Sequences were derived from CD4+ T cells from blood, cultured in vitro, sampled after SARS-CoV-2 vaccination. The receptors shown here come from a human donor who had recovered from COVID-19. CDR3s include the opening cysteine and the closing phenylalanine or tryptophan.

V gene: TRBV20-1; CDR3 protein: CSARDGKGGQETQYF
V gene: TRBV6-1; CDR3 protein: CASSDRDRHYNSPLHF
V gene: TRBV12-3/TRBV12-4; CDR3 protein: CASRGTGSQGTQYF
V gene: TRBV20-1; CDR3 protein: CSAGVGVRNTGELFF
V gene: TRBV12-3/TRBV12-4; CDR3 protein: CASSLAQGAVEQYF
V gene: TRBV6-2/TRBV6-3; CDR3 protein: CTSSYPGGQPQHF
V gene: TRBV29-1; CDR3 protein: CSASLRADTGELFF
V gene: TRBV7-8; CDR3 protein: CASSSLPSAGDYGYTF
V gene: TRBV6-2/TRBV6-3; CDR3 protein: CASSRQQGLEQYF
V gene: TRBV11-2; CDR3 protein: CASSLVRQGDGYTF
V gene: TRBV6-5; CDR3 protein: CASSFRTGRGNYEQYF
V gene: TRBV28; CDR3 protein: CASSTRGTGNTIYF
V gene: TRBV7-6; CDR3 protein: CASSPKQETQYF
V gene: TRBV15; CDR3 protein: CATSKPPPGSYNEQFF
V gene: TRBV18; CDR3 protein: CASSLTAQGTNSNQPQHF
V gene: TRBV19; CDR3 protein: CASKYPARGQPQHF
V gene: TRBV28; CDR3 protein: CASSRGGEDYNYGYTF
V gene: TRBV7-8; CDR3 protein: CASSLGHGGRDTEAFF
V gene: TRBV7-2; CDR3 protein: CASSKGWTSGTNEQFF
V gene: TRBV28; CDR3 protein: CASRLGTRSNEKLFF
V gene: TRBV7-2; CDR3 protein: CASSYWGAEAFF
V gene: TRBV28; CDR3 protein: CASSWTDFENYGYTF
V gene: TRBV6-2/TRBV6-3; CDR3 protein: CASFLGGGGETQYF
V gene: TRBV20-1; CDR3 protein: CSAYGTGVSYNEQFF
V gene: TRBV10-1; CDR3 protein: CASSEWVGKAQYF
V gene: TRBV18; CDR3 protein: CASSPPEGVGEQFF
V gene: TRBV19; CDR3 protein: CASSGLPWGGTTITDTQYF